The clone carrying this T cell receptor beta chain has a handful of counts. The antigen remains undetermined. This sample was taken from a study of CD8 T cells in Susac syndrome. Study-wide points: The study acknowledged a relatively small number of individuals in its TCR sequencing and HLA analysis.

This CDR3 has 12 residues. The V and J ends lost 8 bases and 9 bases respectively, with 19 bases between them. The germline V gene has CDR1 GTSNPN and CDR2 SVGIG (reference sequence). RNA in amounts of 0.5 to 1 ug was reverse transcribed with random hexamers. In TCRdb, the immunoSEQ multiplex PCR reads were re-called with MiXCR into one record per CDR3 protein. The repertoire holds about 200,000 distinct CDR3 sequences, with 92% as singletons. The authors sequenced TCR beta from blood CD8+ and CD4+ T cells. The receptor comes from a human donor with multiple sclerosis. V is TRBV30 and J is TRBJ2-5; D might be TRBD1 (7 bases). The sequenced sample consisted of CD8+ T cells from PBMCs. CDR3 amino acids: CAVKGQSGAQYF. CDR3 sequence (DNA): TGTGCCGTAAAGGGACAGTCGGGGGCCCAGTACTTC.